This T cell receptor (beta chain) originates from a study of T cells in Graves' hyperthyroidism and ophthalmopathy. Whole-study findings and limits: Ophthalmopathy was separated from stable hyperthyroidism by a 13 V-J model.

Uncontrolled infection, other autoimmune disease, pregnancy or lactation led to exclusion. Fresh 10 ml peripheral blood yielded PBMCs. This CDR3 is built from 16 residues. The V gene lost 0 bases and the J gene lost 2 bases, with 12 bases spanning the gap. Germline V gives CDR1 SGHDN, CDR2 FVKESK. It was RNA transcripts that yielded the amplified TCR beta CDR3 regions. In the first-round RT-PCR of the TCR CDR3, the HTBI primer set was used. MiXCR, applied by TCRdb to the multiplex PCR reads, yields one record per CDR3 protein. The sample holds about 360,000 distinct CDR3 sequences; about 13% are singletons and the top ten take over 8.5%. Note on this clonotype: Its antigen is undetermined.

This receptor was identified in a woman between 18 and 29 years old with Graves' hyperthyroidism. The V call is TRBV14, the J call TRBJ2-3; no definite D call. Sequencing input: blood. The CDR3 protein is CASSQDGPKHTDTQYF. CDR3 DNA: TGTGCCAGCAGCCAAGACGGGCCCAAGCACACAGATACGCAGTATTTT.